This entry lists 17 T cell receptor beta chains sequenced from one sample in a study of cytomegalovirus exposure and HLA in healthy donors. Amplification used 60 Vbeta primers and 13 Jbeta primers. The data were produced by immunoSEQ multiplex PCR, yet TCRdb's version contains in-frame clones alone and is incomplete. The sample includes around 61,000 clones, about four fifths of them seen just once. The sample consisted of PBMCs. The receptors here all came from a man aged 35 to 55 in good health and CMV-seronegative.

The genes are TRBV29-1 and TRBJ2-1; D is undetermined. CDR1 SQVTM and CDR2 ANQGSEA come from the germline V gene. The CDR3 has 10 amino acids. V was shortened by 7 bases and J by 8 bases, with 9 bases between the two germline ends. DNA for the CDR3: TGCAGCGCAGTCTTCGATGAGCAGTTCTTC. Amino acid sequence: CSAVFDEQFF.

The genes are TRBV5-1 and TRBJ2-1; D uncertain. Germline assignment: CDR1 SGHRS and CDR2 YFSETQ. The CDR3 has 14 residues. The V end was cut by 1 base, the J end by 3 bases, with 8 bases between. The CDR3 protein is CASSLLGNYNEQFF. Here the CDR3 DNA reads TGCGCCAGCAGCTTGCTGGGCAACTACAATGAGCAGTTCTTC.

The chain couples TRBV18 to TRBJ2-7; 9 bases match TRBD1. Germline V gene lookup returns CDR1 KGHSH and CDR2 LQKENI. This CDR3 has 14 amino acids. V lost 5 bases, J lost 5 bases, and 7 bases stayed unmatched. CDR3 nucleotide sequence: TGTGCCAGCTCAGCGACAGGGGGTAAGGACGAGCAGTACGTC. As protein: CASSATGGKDEQYV.

The V and J genes are TRBV5-4 and TRBJ1-4, with D possibly TRBD1 on 5 matching bases. V lost 1 base, J lost 7 bases, and 14 bases lay in between. Germline CDR1 SGHNT, CDR2 YYREEE (reference sequence). The CDR3 has 15 amino acids. CDR3 DNA: TGTGCCAGCAGCTTGTCAGGGTTGGGCTCTGAAAAACTGTTTTTT. Translation: CASSLSGLGSEKLFF.

The V gene is TRBV18, the J gene TRBJ2-3, with no clear D. Trimming left V 5 bases short and J 0 bases short, with 9 bases between. CDR1 and CDR2 (germline): KGHSH, LQKENI. The CDR3 is made up of 14 amino acids. The CDR3 sequence is CASSNRPSTDTQYF. The CDR3 coding sequence is TGTGCCAGCTCAAATCGTCCTAGCACAGATACGCAGTATTTT.

The chain joins TRBV11-3 to TRBJ1-6; tentatively, D is TRBD1 (5 bases). Trimming took off 4 bases at V and 10 bases at J, with 17 bases between the two ends. The germline V gene has CDR1 SGHNT and CDR2 YENEEA. The CDR3 extends over 15 amino acids. DNA of the CDR3: TGTGCCAGCAGCTCCCCCCCCGGGACTAGCTCACCCCTCCACTTT. Its protein product is CASSSPPGTSSPLHF.

In its sample, this clone was seen a few times. The chain has TRBV13 and TRBJ1-1; possible D gene TRBD1, 5 bases. From germline, CDR1 is PRHDT and CDR2 FYEKMQ (reference sequence). With 5 bases removed from V and 0 bases from J, the gap between germline ends came to 13 bases. The CDR3 spans 15 residues. This CDR3 is CASSQDSPMNTEAFF. The CDR3 DNA follows: TGTGCCAGCAGCCAAGACAGCCCCATGAACACTGAAGCTTTCTTT.

The V and J genes are TRBV6-6 and TRBJ1-2; D gene ambiguous. Between the trimmed V and J ends, which lost 7 bases and 7 bases, there was a span of 13 bases. Germline CDR1 is MNHNY and CDR2 is SVGAGI (reference sequence). This CDR3 is built from 12 residues. The CDR3 reads CASNTGEGGYTF. In DNA form, the CDR3 reads TGTGCCAGCAACACCGGGGAGGGTGGCTACACCTTC.

The V call is TRBV21-1, the J call TRBJ2-6; no check of the table's D call, TRBD1, against the DNA was made. TRBV21-1 is marked as a pseudogene. This CDR3 has 20 amino acids. CDR3 sequence reads: CASSKWETGTGGSGANVLTF. Written as DNA, the CDR3 is TGTGCCAGCAGCAAATGGGAAACCGGGACAGGGGGTTCTGGGGCCAACGTCCTGACTTTC.

The genes are TRBV6-6 and TRBJ2-1; 7 bases match TRBD1. This CDR3 contains 12 residues. The V gene end was trimmed by 6 bases and the J gene end by 7 bases; junction bases not matched to a gene: 3. Germline lookup yields CDR1 MNHNY and CDR2 SVGAGI (reference sequence). The CDR3 bases are TGTGCCAGCAGAGGACAGGTTAATGAGCAGTTCTTC. Translation: CASRGQVNEQFF.

This clone has more than one count but fewer than ten. The CDR3 spells CASSEIHEETGLSFF. CDR3 nucleotides: TGTGCCAGCAGTGAAATACATGAAGAGACAGGGTTGTCTTTCTTT. The chain is built from TRBV6-1 and TRBJ1-1; 7 nucleotides line up with TRBD1. The CDR3 is 15 amino acids. The trim removed 2 bases at V and 12 bases at J, leaving 15 bases unmatched. CDR1 and CDR2 from the germline V gene are MNHNS and SASEGT.

The V call is TRBV6-5, the J call TRBJ1-6; D gene unclear. Germline-derived CDR1 and CDR2 are MNHEY and SVGAGI. Trimming pared 6 bases from V and 5 bases from J, leaving 14 bases between. This CDR3 contains 15 residues. CDR3 protein: CASSRPGEDNSPLHF. DNA of the CDR3: TGTGCCAGCAGCCGTCCGGGAGAAGATAATTCACCCCTCCACTTT.

This chain links TRBV12-5 with TRBJ1-2; D possibly corresponds to TRBD1 (5 bases). Trimming took 0 bases from V and 0 from J, leaving 8 bases between them. The CDR3 length is 15 residues. Germline CDR1 reads LGHNT; CDR2 reads FRNRAP. The CDR3 sequence is CASGLVRQTNYGYTF. CDR3 nucleotides: TGTGCTAGTGGTTTGGTAAGACAGACTAACTATGGCTACACCTTC.

This clone was detected only a few times. V is TRBV7-6 and J is TRBJ1-1, with unresolved D. CDR3 size: 15 residues. V dropped 5 bases and J dropped 3 bases, with 16 bases sitting between them. CDR1 is SGHVS, CDR2 FNYEAQ, per germline. The CDR3 DNA sequence: TGTGCCAGCAGCCCTCTTCTCGTTCGGGACACTGAAGCTTTCTTT. It is translated as CASSPLLVRDTEAFF.

The V gene is TRBV5-8, the J gene TRBJ2-3, with unresolved D. The CDR3 contains 16 residues. V was trimmed by 1 base and J by 0 bases, leaving 12 bases between them. Germline assignment: CDR1 SGHTS and CDR2 YDEGEE. The CDR3 region is CASSLRSLISTDTQYF. In DNA form, the CDR3 reads TGTGCCAGCAGCTTGCGCTCACTTATTAGCACAGATACGCAGTATTTT.

The chain joins TRBV28 to TRBJ2-7; D uncertain. Trimming left V 8 bases short and J 3 bases short, with 14 bases between. The CDR3 has 13 amino acids. Germline V gives CDR1 MDHEN, CDR2 SYDVKM. The CDR3 DNA is TGTGCCAGCTCCAGCACTAATATCTACGAGCAGTACGTC. Its translation is CASSSTNIYEQYV.

This clone has only one observation. The CDR3, as DNA: TGTGCCAGCAGCGTACGACAGGGCGGCACAGATACGCAGTATTTT. This translates into CASSVRQGGTDTQYF. This sequence joins TRBV9 and TRBJ2-3; 7 bases are a match to TRBD1. Losses at the gene ends were 1 base for V and 1 base for J; bases not matched to a gene: 3. The CDR3 length is 15 residues. CDR1 SGDLS and CDR2 YYNGEE come from the germline V gene.